Here is one TCR beta chain with its context. In the original processing: Nucleated cell counts were estimated from reference gene primer amplification. The protocol was immunoSEQ multiplex PCR, while the TCRdb copy is restricted to in-frame clones and leaves out a portion. For V, J and clone size, that table is used; D and trimming come from the DNA. The table records about 93,000 clones, about 90% of them present only once. The data were obtained in a study of blood T cell repertoires in COVID-19. The wider study: PBMCs, B-cell-depleted T cells, or T cells were the source of the cDNA or gDNA that made up the material.

Trimming took 5 bases from V and 0 from J, leaving 15 bases between them. CDR1 and CDR2 from the germline V gene are SGHTA and FQGNSA. The CDR3 extends over 16 amino acids. Sequenced material: peripheral blood. This sequence was found in a human donor with active COVID-19. The donor label of this sample is uncertain. The chain uses TRBV7-2 and TRBJ2-3; weak D call: TRBD2 (6 bases). Written as DNA, the CDR3 is TGTGCCAGCAGCGGTGGGGGACTCTTTAGCACAGATACGCAGTATTTT. Residues: CASSGGGLFSTDTQYF.